This TCR beta chain derives from a study of OX40 agonist ivuxolimab in advanced cancers. About this clone itself: Its target is not known.

Study-level results: In the 0.1 to 3.0 mg/kg range, CD4+ and CD8+ blood T cells had expanded clonally by week 6. On average, CD8+ T cells had more expanded clones than CD4+.

Sequencing was performed with immunoSEQ multiplex PCR; in TCRdb, only in-frame clones are kept and a portion is missing. The data contain around 80,000 clones, around nine tenths of them singletons. V lost 10 bases and J 1 base, leaving 13 bases between the germline ends. The CDR3 loop spans 14 amino acids. Germline V gene data show CDR1 as LNHDA and CDR2 as SQIVND (reference sequence). This specimen was CD4+ or CD8+ T cells sorted from blood, taken in a trial of the OX40 agonist ivuxolimab. The TCR sequence derives from an adult with an advanced solid tumor such as melanoma, head and neck, liver or kidney cancer. The rearrangement uses TRBV19 and TRBJ2-2; the D is unclear. The CDR3 loop is CATLGRLNTGELFF. The CDR3 DNA follows: TGTGCCACCCTAGGACGGCTGAACACCGGGGAGCTGTTTTTT.